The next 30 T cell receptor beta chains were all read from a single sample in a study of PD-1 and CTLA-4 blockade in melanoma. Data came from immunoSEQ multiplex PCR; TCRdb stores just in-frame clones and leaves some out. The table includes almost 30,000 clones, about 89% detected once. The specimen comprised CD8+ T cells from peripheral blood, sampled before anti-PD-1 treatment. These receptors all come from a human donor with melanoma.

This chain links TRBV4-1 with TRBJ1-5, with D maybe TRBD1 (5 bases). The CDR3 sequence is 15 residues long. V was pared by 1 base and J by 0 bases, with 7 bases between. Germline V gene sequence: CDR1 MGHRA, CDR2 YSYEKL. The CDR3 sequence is CASSQVQGSNQPQHF. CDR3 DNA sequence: TGCGCCAGCAGCCAAGTTCAGGGTAGCAATCAGCCCCAGCATTTT.

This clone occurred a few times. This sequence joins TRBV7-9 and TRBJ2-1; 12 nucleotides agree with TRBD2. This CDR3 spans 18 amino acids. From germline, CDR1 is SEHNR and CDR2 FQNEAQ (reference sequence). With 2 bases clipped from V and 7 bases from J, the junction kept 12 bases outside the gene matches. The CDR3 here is CASSLTGTSGRLQNEQFF. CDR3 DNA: TGTGCCAGCAGCTTAACCGGGACTAGCGGGCGACTACAGAATGAGCAGTTCTTC.

Written as DNA, the CDR3 is TGTGCCACCAGCAGAGGGGGGGACAGGGGAGGCTCTGGGGCCAACGTCCTGACTTTC. Its protein is CATSRGGDRGGSGANVLTF. The rearrangement links TRBV15 to TRBJ2-6, with TRBD1 matching 10 bases. V shed 1 base, J shed 0 bases, and the junction held 6 bases outside the gene matches. Per the germline V gene, CDR1 is LNHNV and CDR2 is YYDKDF (reference sequence). The CDR3 sequence is 19 residues long. The entire variable domain, with the rest obtained from reference TRBV15 and TRBJ2-6, is as follows: DAMVIQNPRYQVTQFGKPVTLSCSQTLNHNVMYWYQQKSSQAPKLLFHYYDKDFNNEADTPDNFQSRRPNTSFCFLDIRSPGLGDTAMYLCATSRGGDRGGSGANVLTFGAGSRLTVL.

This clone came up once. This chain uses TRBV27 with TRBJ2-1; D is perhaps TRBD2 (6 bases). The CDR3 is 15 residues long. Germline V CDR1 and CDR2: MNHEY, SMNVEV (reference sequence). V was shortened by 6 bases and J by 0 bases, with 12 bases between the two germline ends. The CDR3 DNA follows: TGTGCCAGCAGCTCCGGACTAAGCTCCTACAATGAGCAGTTCTTC. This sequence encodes CASSSGLSSYNEQFF.

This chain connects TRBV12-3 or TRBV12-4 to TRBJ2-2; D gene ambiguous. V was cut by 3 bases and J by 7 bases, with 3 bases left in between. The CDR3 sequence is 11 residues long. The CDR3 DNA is TGTGCCAGCAGTTTTTACGGGGAGCTGTTTTTT. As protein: CASSFYGELFF.

Here the CDR3 DNA reads TGTGCCAGCAGTGAATCGGTGGCCCACTATGGCTACACCTTC. It encodes CASSESVAHYGYTF. V is TRBV25-1 and J is TRBJ1-2, with D unresolved. Trimming removed 1 base from V and 3 bases from J, with 9 bases in between. Germline CDR1 reads MGHDK; CDR2 reads SYGVNS. This CDR3 is built from 14 residues.

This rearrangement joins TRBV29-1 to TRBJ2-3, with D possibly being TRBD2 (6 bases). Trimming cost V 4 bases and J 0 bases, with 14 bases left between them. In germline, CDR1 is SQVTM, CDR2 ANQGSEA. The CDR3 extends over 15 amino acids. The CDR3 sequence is CSVGGGAASTDTQYF. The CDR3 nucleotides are TGCAGCGTTGGGGGAGGAGCGGCTAGCACAGATACGCAGTATTTT.

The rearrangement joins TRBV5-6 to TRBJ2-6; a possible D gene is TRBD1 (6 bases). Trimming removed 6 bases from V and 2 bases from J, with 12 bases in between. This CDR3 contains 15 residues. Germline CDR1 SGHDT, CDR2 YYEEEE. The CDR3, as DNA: TGTGCCAGCAATGTACAGGGAGCTGGGGCCAACGTCCTGACTTTC. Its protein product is CASNVQGAGANVLTF.

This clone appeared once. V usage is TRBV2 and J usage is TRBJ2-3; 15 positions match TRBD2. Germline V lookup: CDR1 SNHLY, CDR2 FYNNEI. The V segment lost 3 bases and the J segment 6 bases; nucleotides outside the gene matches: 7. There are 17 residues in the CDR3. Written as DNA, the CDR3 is TGTGCCAGCAGTGACCCCCGGACTAGCGGGAGGGCGGATACGCAGTATTTT. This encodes CASSDPRTSGRADTQYF.

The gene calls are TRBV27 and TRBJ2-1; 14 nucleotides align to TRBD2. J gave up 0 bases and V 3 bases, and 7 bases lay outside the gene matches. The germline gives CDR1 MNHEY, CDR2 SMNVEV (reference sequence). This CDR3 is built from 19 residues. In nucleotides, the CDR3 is TGTGCCAGCAGTTTCTTTGGACTAGCGGGAGGAGCCTCCTACAATGAGCAGTTCTTC. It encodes CASSFFGLAGGASYNEQFF.

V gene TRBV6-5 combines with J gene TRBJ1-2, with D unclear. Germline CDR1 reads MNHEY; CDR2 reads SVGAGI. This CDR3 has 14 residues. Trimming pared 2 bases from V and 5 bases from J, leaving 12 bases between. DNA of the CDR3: TGTGCCAGCAGTTACAGTGAAGGCCTTTATGGCTACACCTTC. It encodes CASSYSEGLYGYTF.

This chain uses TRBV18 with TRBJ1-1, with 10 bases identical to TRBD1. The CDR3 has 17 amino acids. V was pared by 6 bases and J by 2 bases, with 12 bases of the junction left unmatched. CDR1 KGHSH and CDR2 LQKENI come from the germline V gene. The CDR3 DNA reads TGTGCCAGCTCCTCAAGGGGGACAGGGGACATAAACACTGAAGCTTTCTTT. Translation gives CASSSRGTGDINTEAFF.

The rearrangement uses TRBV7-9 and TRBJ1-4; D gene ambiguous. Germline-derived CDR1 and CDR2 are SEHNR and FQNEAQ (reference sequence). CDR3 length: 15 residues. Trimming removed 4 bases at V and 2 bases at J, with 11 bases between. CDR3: CASSSPQSTNEKLFF. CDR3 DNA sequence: TGTGCCAGCAGCTCCCCCCAGAGTACTAATGAAAAACTGTTTTTT.

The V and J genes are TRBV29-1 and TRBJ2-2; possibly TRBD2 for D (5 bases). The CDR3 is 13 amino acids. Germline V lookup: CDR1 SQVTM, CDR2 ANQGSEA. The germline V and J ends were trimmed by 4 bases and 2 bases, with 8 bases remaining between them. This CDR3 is CSVGLANTGELFF. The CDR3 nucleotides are TGCAGCGTTGGGCTAGCCAACACCGGGGAGCTGTTTTTT.

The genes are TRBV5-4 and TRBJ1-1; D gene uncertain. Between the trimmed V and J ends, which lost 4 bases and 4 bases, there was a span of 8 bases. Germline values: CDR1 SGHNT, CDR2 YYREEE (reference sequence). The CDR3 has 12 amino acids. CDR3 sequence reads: CASSLDGTEAFF. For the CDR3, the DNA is TGTGCCAGCAGCCTGGATGGCACTGAAGCTTTCTTT.

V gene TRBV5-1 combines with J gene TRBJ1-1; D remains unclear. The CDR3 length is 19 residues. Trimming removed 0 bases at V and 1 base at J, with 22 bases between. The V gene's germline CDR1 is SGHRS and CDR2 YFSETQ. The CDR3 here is CASSLVSGFSGTQNTEAFF. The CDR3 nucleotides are TGCGCCAGCAGCTTGGTTTCAGGCTTCTCCGGCACCCAGAACACTGAAGCTTTCTTT. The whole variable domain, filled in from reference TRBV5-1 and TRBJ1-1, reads KAGVTQTPRYLIKTRGQQVTLSCSPISGHRSVSWYQQTPGQGLQFLFEYFSETQRNKGNFPGRFSGRQFSNSRSEMNVSTLELGDSALYLCASSLVSGFSGTQNTEAFFGQGTRLTVV.

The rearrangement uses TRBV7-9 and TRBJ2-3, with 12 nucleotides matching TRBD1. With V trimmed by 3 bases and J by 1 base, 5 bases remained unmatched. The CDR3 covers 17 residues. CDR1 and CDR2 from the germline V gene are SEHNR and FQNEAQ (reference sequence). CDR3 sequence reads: CASSLGQGALGTDTQYF. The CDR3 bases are TGTGCCAGCAGCTTGGGACAGGGGGCGCTTGGCACAGATACGCAGTATTTT.

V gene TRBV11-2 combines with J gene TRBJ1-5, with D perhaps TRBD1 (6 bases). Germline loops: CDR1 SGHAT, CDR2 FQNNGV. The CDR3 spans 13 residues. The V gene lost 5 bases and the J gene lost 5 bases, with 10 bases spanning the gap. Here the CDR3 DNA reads TGTGCCAGCAGCCAGGACAGTTATCAGCCCCAGCATTTT. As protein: CASSQDSYQPQHF.

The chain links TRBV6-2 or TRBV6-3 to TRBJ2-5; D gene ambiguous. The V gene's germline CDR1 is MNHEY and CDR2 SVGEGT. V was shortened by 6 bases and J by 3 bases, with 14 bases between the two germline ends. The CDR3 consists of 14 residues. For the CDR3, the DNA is TGTGCCAGCAGCCAAACCCGGACGGAAGAGACCCAGTACTTC. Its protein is CASSQTRTEETQYF.

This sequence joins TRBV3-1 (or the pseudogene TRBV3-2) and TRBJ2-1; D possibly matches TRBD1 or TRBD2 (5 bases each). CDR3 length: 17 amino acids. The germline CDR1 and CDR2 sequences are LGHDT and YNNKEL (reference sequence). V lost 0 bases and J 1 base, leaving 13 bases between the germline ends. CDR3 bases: TGTGCCAGCAGCCAAGATCAAGGGACCGAATCCTACAATGAGCAGTTCTTC. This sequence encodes CASSQDQGTESYNEQFF.

The CDR3 loop is CASSERGRSNQPQHF. DNA of the CDR3: TGTGCCAGCAGTGAGCGGGGGAGGAGCAATCAGCCCCAGCATTTT. J is TRBJ1-5 and V is TRBV6-1; perhaps TRBD1 as D (5 bases). The germline V gene encodes CDR1 MNHNS and CDR2 SASEGT. CDR3 size: 15 residues. V lost 3 bases to trimming and J lost 1 base, with 10 bases between them.

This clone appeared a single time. CDR3 in DNA: TGTGCCAGCAGGACTAGCGGGAGTTACGAGCAGTACTTC. Translated, it gives CASRTSGSYEQYF. The chain combines TRBV27 with TRBJ2-7; 12 bases fit TRBD2. The CDR3 runs 13 residues. Germline-derived CDR1 and CDR2 are MNHEY and SMNVEV (reference sequence). V lost 6 bases, J lost 4 bases, and 1 base stayed unmatched.

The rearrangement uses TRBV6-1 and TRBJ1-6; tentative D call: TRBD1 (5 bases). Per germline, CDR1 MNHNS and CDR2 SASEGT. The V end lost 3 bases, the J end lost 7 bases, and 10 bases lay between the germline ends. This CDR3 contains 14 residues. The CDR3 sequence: CASSDLGTNSPLHF. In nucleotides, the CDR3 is TGTGCCAGCAGTGACCTCGGGACGAATTCACCCCTCCACTTT.

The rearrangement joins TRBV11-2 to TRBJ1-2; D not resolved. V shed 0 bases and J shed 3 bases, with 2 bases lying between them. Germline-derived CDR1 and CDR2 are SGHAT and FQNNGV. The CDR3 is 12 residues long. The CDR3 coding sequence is TGTGCCAGCAGCTTAGAGGACTATGGCTACACCTTC. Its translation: CASSLEDYGYTF.

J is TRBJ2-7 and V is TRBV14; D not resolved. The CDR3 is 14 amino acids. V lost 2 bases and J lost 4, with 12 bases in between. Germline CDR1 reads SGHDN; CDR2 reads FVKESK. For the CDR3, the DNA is TGTGCCAGCAGCCAAAACGGATCCCCATACGAGCAGTACTTC. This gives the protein CASSQNGSPYEQYF.

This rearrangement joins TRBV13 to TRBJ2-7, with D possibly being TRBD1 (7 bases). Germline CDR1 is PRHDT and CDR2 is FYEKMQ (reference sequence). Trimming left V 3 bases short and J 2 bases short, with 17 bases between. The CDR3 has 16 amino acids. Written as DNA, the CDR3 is TGTGCCAGCAGCTTGAACAGGGGACTTGAAACCTACGAGCAGTACTTC. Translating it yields CASSLNRGLETYEQYF.

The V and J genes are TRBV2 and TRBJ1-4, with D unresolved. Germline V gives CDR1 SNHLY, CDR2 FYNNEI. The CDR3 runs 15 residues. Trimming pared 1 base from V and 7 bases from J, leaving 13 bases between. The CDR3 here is CASSEDGSAREKLFF. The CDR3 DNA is TGTGCCAGCAGTGAAGATGGGTCCGCTCGTGAAAAACTGTTTTTT.

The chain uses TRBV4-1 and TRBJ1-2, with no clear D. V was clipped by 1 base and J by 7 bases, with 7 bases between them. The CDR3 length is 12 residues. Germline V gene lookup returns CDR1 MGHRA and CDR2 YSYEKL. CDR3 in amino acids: CASSQGPSGYTF. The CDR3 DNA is TGCGCCAGCAGCCAAGGACCAAGTGGCTACACCTTC.

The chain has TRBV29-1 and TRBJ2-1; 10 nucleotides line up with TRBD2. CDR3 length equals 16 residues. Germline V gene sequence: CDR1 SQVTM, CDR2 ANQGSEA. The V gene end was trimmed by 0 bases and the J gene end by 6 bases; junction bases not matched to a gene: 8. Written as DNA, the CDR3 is TGCAGCGTTGAAGATCCGCGAGCGGGAGGGCCCAATGAGCAGTTCTTC. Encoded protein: CSVEDPRAGGPNEQFF.

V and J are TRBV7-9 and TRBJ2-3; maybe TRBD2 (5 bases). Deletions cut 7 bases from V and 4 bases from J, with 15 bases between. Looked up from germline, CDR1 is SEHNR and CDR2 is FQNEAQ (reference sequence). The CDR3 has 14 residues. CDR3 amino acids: CASTALLVPDTQYF. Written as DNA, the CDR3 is TGTGCCAGCACCGCTCTACTAGTCCCAGATACGCAGTATTTT.